This T cell receptor (beta chain) was captured in a study of shared clonotypes between healthy human individuals. The CDR3 loop spans 15 amino acids. Germline V lookup: CDR1 SGDLS, CDR2 YYNGEE. Trimming took off 0 bases at V and 0 bases at J, with 9 bases between the two ends. Generated by immunoSEQ multiplex PCR, the TCRdb table keeps only in-frame clones and is missing some. The table has around 440,000 clones, about 74% seen once. This clonotype was obtained from a woman aged 40 to 50 in good health. Some clones in this sample may be carry-over from other donors' samples. The sequenced sample consisted of PBMCs. The genes are TRBV9 and TRBJ1-1; D is undetermined. CDR3 amino acids: CASSVAGRLNTEAFF. CDR3 coding DNA: TGTGCCAGCAGCGTAGCAGGTCGGCTGAACACTGAAGCTTTCTTT.